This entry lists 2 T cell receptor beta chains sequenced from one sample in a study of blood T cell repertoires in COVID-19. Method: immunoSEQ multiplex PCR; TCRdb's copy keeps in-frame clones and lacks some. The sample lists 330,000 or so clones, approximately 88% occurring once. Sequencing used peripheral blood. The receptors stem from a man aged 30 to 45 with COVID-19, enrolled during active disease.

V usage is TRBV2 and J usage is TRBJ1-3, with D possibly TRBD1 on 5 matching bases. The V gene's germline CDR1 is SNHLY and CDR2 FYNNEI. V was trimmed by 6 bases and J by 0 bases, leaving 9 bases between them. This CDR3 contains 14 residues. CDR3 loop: CASREGLSGNTIYF. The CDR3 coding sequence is TGTGCCAGCAGGGAGGGACTCTCTGGAAACACCATATATTTT.

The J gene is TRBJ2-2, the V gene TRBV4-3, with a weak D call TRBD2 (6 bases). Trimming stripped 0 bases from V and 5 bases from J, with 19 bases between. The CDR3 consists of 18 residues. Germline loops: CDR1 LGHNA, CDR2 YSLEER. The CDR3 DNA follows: TGCGCCAGCAGCCAAGAATCGCCTCGGACGGCGGGAACCGGGGAGCTGTTTTTT. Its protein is CASSQESPRTAGTGELFF.